A single sample is the source of the 26 T cell receptor beta chains below, sequenced in a study of CD8 T cells in ankylosing spondylitis. Study-wide results and caveats: Roughly eight highly homologous variants made up a TCR beta motif that seemed to typify ankylosing spondylitis blood.

No antigen is known for these receptors. TCRdb processed the 5' RACE reads anew with MiXCR; each CDR3 protein has one entry. Of about 540,000 distinct CDR3 sequences in the sample, roughly 13% were seen once. The sample comprised blood, either unsorted or a sorted T cell fraction (not recorded which). These receptors all stem from a male donor with ankylosing spondylitis.

The V and J genes are TRBV11-2 and TRBJ2-1, with D possibly being TRBD2 (6 bases). CDR1 is SGHAT and CDR2 is FQNNGV in the germline V gene. The CDR3 totals 17 residues. The V end lost 5 bases, the J end lost 4 bases, and 21 bases lay between the germline ends. The CDR3 here is CASSPRILVRGYNEQFF. The CDR3 DNA is TGTGCCAGCAGCCCTCGGATCTTGGTGCGGGGTTACAATGAGCAGTTCTTC.

The rearrangement uses TRBV6-6 and TRBJ2-1; 7 bases match TRBD1. The ends lost 5 bases at V and 6 bases at J; junction bases unmatched: 4. CDR3 length equals 13 residues. Germline CDR1 and CDR2: MNHNY and SVGAGI (reference sequence). CDR3 DNA sequence: TGTGCCAGCAGTAGACAGGGATTCAATGAGCAGTTCTTC. This sequence encodes CASSRQGFNEQFF.

This chain uses TRBV7-9 with TRBJ1-1; 8 bases fit TRBD1. This CDR3 region has 15 residues. V gave up 2 bases and J gave up 5 bases; unmatched junction bases: 7. In germline, CDR1 is SEHNR, CDR2 FQNEAQ (reference sequence). CDR3 residues: CASSLMTGARTEAFF. The CDR3 DNA is TGTGCCAGCAGCTTAATGACAGGGGCCCGGACTGAAGCTTTCTTT.

This clonotype has ten or more counts. The V call is TRBV5-1, the J call TRBJ2-2; D could derive from TRBD1 or TRBD2 (5 bases each). This CDR3 comprises 15 residues. CDR1 and CDR2 (germline): SGHRS, YFSETQ. The V gene lost 0 bases and the J gene lost 1 base, with 7 bases spanning the gap. The chain's CDR3 is CASSLGDLNTGELFF. Here the CDR3 DNA reads TGCGCCAGCAGCTTGGGGGACCTGAACACCGGGGAGCTGTTTTTT. The full variable domain, its missing parts supplied by reference TRBV5-1 and TRBJ2-2, is KAGVTQTPRYLIKTRGQQVTLSCSPISGHRSVSWYQQTPGQGLQFLFEYFSETQRNKGNFPGRFSGRQFSNSRSEMNVSTLELGDSALYLCASSLGDLNTGELFFGEGSRLTVL.

This clonotype was seen a handful of times. The gene calls are TRBV7-6 and TRBJ2-5; the match to TRBD2 covers 8 bases. The V segment lost 5 bases and the J segment 5 bases; nucleotides outside the gene matches: 10. The CDR3 contains 15 residues. Germline lookup yields CDR1 SGHVS and CDR2 FNYEAQ. The CDR3 DNA is TGTGCCAGCAGCACCATAGCGGGGCCCGGGGAGACCCAGTACTTC. It codes for CASSTIAGPGETQYF.

This clonotype appeared many times. The rearrangement joins TRBV6-4 to TRBJ2-1, with a possible D match to TRBD1 (5 bases). This CDR3 is 13 amino acids long. From germline, CDR1 is MRHNA and CDR2 SNTAGT. V was trimmed by 3 bases and J by 5 bases, leaving 8 bases between them. CDR3 coding DNA: TGTGCCAGCAGTGAGGACACCCACAATGAGCAGTTCTTC. Translating gives CASSEDTHNEQFF.

This clonotype was counted at least ten times. The V and J genes are TRBV6-5 and TRBJ2-7; tentative D call: TRBD1 (6 bases). V gave up 0 bases and J gave up 0 bases, with 12 bases separating them. The CDR3 totals 16 residues. The germline gives CDR1 MNHEY, CDR2 SVGAGI. The CDR3 reads CASSYSEGGSSYEQYF. The CDR3 DNA is TGTGCCAGCAGTTACTCTGAAGGGGGTTCCTCCTACGAGCAGTACTTC.

The rearrangement links TRBV20-1 to TRBJ2-1; 7 nucleotides match TRBD2. The length of the CDR3 is 15 residues. Looked up from germline, CDR1 is DFQATT and CDR2 is SNEGSKA (reference sequence). Trimming removed 0 bases from V and 2 bases from J; junction bases left unmatched: 4. The CDR3 loop reads CSAREPGGTYNEQFF. CDR3 in DNA: TGCAGTGCTAGAGAACCGGGAGGCACCTACAATGAGCAGTTCTTC.

This clonotype showed up just a few times. The chain joins TRBV2 to TRBJ1-5; 7 bases align to TRBD1. The CDR3 totals 16 residues. V lost 1 base and J lost 6; bases outside the gene matches: 9. Germline CDR1 reads SNHLY; CDR2 reads FYNNEI. The CDR3 loop is CASSEGRQGGSQPQHF. Written as DNA, the CDR3 is TGTGCCAGCAGTGAAGGTCGCCAGGGGGGGAGTCAGCCCCAGCATTTT.

This clonotype was seen many times. The J gene is TRBJ1-4, the V gene TRBV20-1; D is possibly TRBD1 (5 bases). Deletions cut 0 bases from V and 7 bases from J, with 24 bases between. CDR1 and CDR2 from the germline V gene are DFQATT and SNEGSKA (reference sequence). This CDR3 contains 18 residues. The CDR3 reads CSARDFRDERGSAEKLFF. CDR3 bases: TGCAGTGCTAGAGATTTCCGGGACGAAAGAGGGTCAGCTGAAAAACTGTTTTTT.

There are a few counts of this clonotype. The chain employs TRBV25-1 and TRBJ1-2; D is possibly TRBD1 (6 bases). V shed 2 bases and J shed 5 bases, with 15 bases lying between them. The length of the CDR3 is 15 residues. Germline CDR1 reads MGHDK; CDR2 reads SYGVNS. As DNA, the CDR3 is TGTGCCAGCAGTGAAGAGGGGGGTACTTTTTATGGCTACACCTTC. Translation: CASSEEGGTFYGYTF.

This clonotype was counted at least ten times. This chain connects TRBV7-9 to TRBJ2-6; D may be TRBD1 (6 bases). CDR1 is SEHNR, CDR2 FQNEAQ, per germline (reference sequence). The V end was cut by 4 bases, the J end by 0 bases, with 7 bases between. This CDR3 spans 15 amino acids. This chain's CDR3 is CASSWTASGANVLTF. The CDR3, as DNA: TGTGCCAGCAGCTGGACAGCCTCTGGGGCCAACGTCCTGACTTTC.

The CDR3 DNA follows: TGTGCCAGCAGCGACCTGACTAGCGGGTTTTCCTACGAGCAGTACTTC. It yields the protein CASSDLTSGFSYEQYF. This rearrangement joins TRBV5-4 to TRBJ2-7, with TRBD2 matching 10 bases. Per the germline V gene, CDR1 is SGHNT and CDR2 is YYREEE (reference sequence). The CDR3 spans 16 residues. Trimming removed 4 bases from V and 1 base from J; junction bases left unmatched: 8.

This clonotype was counted at least ten times. CDR3 bases: TGTGCCAGCAGCCTAAGACTAGCGAGCACTGGGGCCAACGTCCTGACTTTC. This gives the protein CASSLRLASTGANVLTF. The gene calls are TRBV12-3 or TRBV12-4 and TRBJ2-6; 8 bases map to TRBD2. CDR3 length: 17 amino acids. Trimming at V came to 6 bases and at J to 2 bases, leaving 9 bases not matched to a gene.

J is TRBJ2-7 and V is TRBV2; 7 nucleotides line up with TRBD1. Germline V lookup: CDR1 SNHLY, CDR2 FYNNEI. Losses at the gene ends were 8 bases for V and 4 bases for J; bases not matched to a gene: 8. The length of the CDR3 is 13 residues. The CDR3 here is CASGDRDRYEQYV. The CDR3 coding sequence is TGTGCCAGCGGCGACCGGGACAGATACGAGCAGTACGTC.

This clonotype was observed a handful of times. V is TRBV11-3 and J is TRBJ2-1; D remains ambiguous. The CDR3 is made up of 13 amino acids. Germline CDR1 SGHNT, CDR2 YENEEA. Trimming took 2 bases from V and 9 from J, leaving 11 bases between them. CDR3 amino acids: CASSLSGFGEQFF. The CDR3 coding sequence is TGTGCCAGCAGCTTATCGGGCTTTGGTGAGCAGTTCTTC.

This clonotype was observed at least ten times. The chain uses TRBV19 and TRBJ1-1; a weak D match, TRBD1 (5 bases). The CDR3 contains 14 residues. V was shortened by 4 bases and J by 3 bases, with 12 bases between the two germline ends. Germline CDR1 LNHDA, CDR2 SQIVND (reference sequence). The CDR3 loop reads CASSTGRTYTEAFF. CDR3 DNA sequence: TGTGCCAGTAGTACAGGGCGGACTTACACTGAAGCTTTCTTT. Variable domain in full (rest from reference TRBV19 and TRBJ1-1): DGGITQSPKYLFRKEGQNVTLSCEQNLNHDAMYWYRQDPGQGLRLIYYSQIVNDFQKGDIAEGYSVSREKKESFPLTVTSAQKNPTAFYLCASSTGRTYTEAFFGQGTRLTVV.

V and J are TRBV29-1 and TRBJ1-2; TRBD1 matches 7 bases. This CDR3 region has 13 residues. Germline V gives CDR1 SQVTM, CDR2 ANQGSEA. Trimming cost V 6 bases and J 8 bases; bases outside gene matches: 12. In DNA, the CDR3 is TGCAGCGTACGGGACAGTGGAGGAATGGGCTACACCTTC. Translating it yields CSVRDSGGMGYTF.

The rearrangement links TRBV12-3 or TRBV12-4 to TRBJ2-4, with D tentatively TRBD1 (6 bases). Trimming left V 3 bases short and J 0 bases short, with 9 bases between. The CDR3 extends over 15 amino acids. In nucleotides, the CDR3 is TGTGCCAGCAGTTTCTCACAGGGAGCCAAAAACATTCAGTACTTC. It is translated as CASSFSQGAKNIQYF.

The rearrangement uses TRBV19 and TRBJ1-1, with 12 bases lining up with TRBD1. J was trimmed by 11 bases and V by 7 bases; bases with no gene match: 11. Per germline, CDR1 LNHDA and CDR2 SQIVND (reference sequence). CDR3 length: 14 amino acids. The CDR3 is CASTSRDRGRRAFF. The DNA of the CDR3 is TGTGCCAGTACTTCCCGGGACAGGGGGCGCCGGGCTTTCTTT.

Many counts were recorded for this clonotype. The V gene is TRBV12-3 or TRBV12-4, the J gene TRBJ2-3; D unresolved. The CDR3 spans 12 residues. V was shortened by 3 bases and J by 5 bases, with 6 bases between the two germline ends. CDR3 sequence reads: CASSFLVDTQYF. The CDR3 DNA is TGTGCCAGCAGTTTTTTGGTAGATACGCAGTATTTT.

A few counts support this clonotype. This sequence joins TRBV7-9 and TRBJ2-1; the match to TRBD2 covers 9 bases. V shed 9 bases and J 4 bases; nucleotides not matched to a gene: 10. The CDR3 loop spans 15 amino acids. Germline CDR1 and CDR2: SEHNR and FQNEAQ (reference sequence). CDR3 amino acids: CASFSPSGKYNEQFF. DNA for the CDR3: TGTGCCAGTTTCTCCCCTAGCGGGAAATACAATGAGCAGTTCTTC.

This chain joins TRBV12-3 or TRBV12-4 and TRBJ1-1; D call uncertain. This CDR3 has 15 residues. V dropped 6 bases and J dropped 5 bases, with 19 bases sitting between them. This CDR3 reads CASSSSMVGWTEAFF. The DNA of the CDR3 is TGTGCCAGCAGCTCCTCCATGGTCGGTTGGACTGAAGCTTTCTTT.

The chain has TRBV19 and TRBJ1-1; a possible D gene is TRBD1 (5 bases). Trimming shortened V by 6 bases and J by 3 bases, and 17 bases separated the two germline ends. In germline, CDR1 is LNHDA, CDR2 SQIVND (reference sequence). This CDR3 spans 15 amino acids. CDR3: CASRETEGHYTEAFF. CDR3 nucleotides: TGTGCCAGTAGAGAGACGGAGGGGCATTACACTGAAGCTTTCTTT.

The chain combines TRBV7-4 with TRBJ2-1; D tentatively fits TRBD1 or TRBD2 (5 bases each). Germline lookup yields CDR1 SGHVT and CDR2 SQSDAQ. V lost 3 bases to trimming and J lost 4 bases, with 16 bases between them. The CDR3 length is 16 residues. The CDR3 bases are TGTGCCAGCAGCTTTCTGGGGGACGGCAAGTACAATGAGCAGTTCTTC. Amino acids: CASSFLGDGKYNEQFF.

The DNA for the CDR3 is TGTGCCAGCAGCTCGGGACAGGGGCGGACCGGGGAGCTGTTTTTT. Encoded protein: CASSSGQGRTGELFF. V gene TRBV5-4 combines with J gene TRBJ2-2; 10 nucleotides agree with TRBD1. This CDR3 region has 15 residues. V shed 3 bases and J 5 bases; nucleotides not matched to a gene: 4. Germline-derived CDR1 and CDR2 are SGHNT and YYREEE (reference sequence).